Below, one T cell receptor beta chain is given with its context. This clone was counted a few times. Its cognate antigen has yet to be identified. No much larger clone exists at a distance of one base, and base qualities are not known. CDR1 SQVTM and CDR2 ANQGSEA are derived from the germline V gene. Trimming costs V 3 bases and J 2 bases, and their ends lie 10 bases apart. The CDR3, cysteine through phenylalanine, is 14 amino acids long. Only the CDR3 DNA is retained, 42 bases long and in frame from the first base. The sample originates from a study of blood T cell repertoires in COVID-19 (dated by TCRdb to about 2020). Turning to the overall study: Samples covering the acute and convalescent phases of COVID-19 were provided by collaborators in the United States, Italy and Spain. The material from the prospective study consisted of cDNA or gDNA derived from T cells, B-cell-depleted T cells, or PBMCs. Subjects who had been exposed to COVID-19, were actively infected with it, or had recovered from it provided the deeply sampled blood TCRbeta repertoires that made up the dataset. The repertoires were released in a freely available public database meant as a resource for research on the immune response to SARS-CoV-2. The samples were drawn from the first 160 participants of the ongoing ImmuneRACE study and from some 1,300 subjects provided by 6 global collaborators. Sample metadata almost always included a de-identified subject ID, COVID-19 status, age in years and sex. Where available, HLA class I and class II types were obtained from metadata supplied by the sample provider rather than from assay-based typing. On the study overall, not on this receptor specifically: Clinical and demographic metadata were provided uncurated, with the amount varying by source and participant.

TCRbeta CDR3 regions were amplified from genomic DNA by means of the immunoSEQ Assay, a bias-controlled multiplex PCR. The study's processing was this. Within the assay, amplification of reference gene primers was used to estimate how many nucleated cells each sample contained. To quantify the absolute abundance of each unique TCRbeta CDR3 rearrangement, sequence reads were collapsed and filtered. For each sample, productive Simpson clonality was calculated as the square root of Simpson's diversity index over productive rearrangements. The immuneACCESS repertoire file appears here via TCRdb, limited to in-frame rearrangements. These files lack a portion of the clones; in checked studies, under half of the deficit traces to unresolved V genes, and the cause of the others is not known. D and trimming come from the DNA, and the V and J calls and clone size come from that table. In this sample the table shows 15,000 to 20,000 clones, around nine tenths of which occur a single time. Clones ranked in the top ten supply about 50% of the sample.

Whole blood was collected in K2EDTA tubes by collaborating institutions according to the institutions' own protocols. Collaborator samples were shipped for TCRbeta analysis as frozen whole blood, isolated PBMCs, or DNA extracted from either sample type. This TCR was sampled from a human donor in a cohort sampled during active COVID-19. The specimen sequenced was peripheral blood. This receptor chain uses TRBV29-1 and TRBJ2-2; the D segment could be TRBD1, given 5 matching bases. The CDR3 has the sequence CSVDIDSNTGELFF. The nucleotides read TGCAGCGTTGATATAGACAGCAACACCGGGGAGCTGTTTTTT.